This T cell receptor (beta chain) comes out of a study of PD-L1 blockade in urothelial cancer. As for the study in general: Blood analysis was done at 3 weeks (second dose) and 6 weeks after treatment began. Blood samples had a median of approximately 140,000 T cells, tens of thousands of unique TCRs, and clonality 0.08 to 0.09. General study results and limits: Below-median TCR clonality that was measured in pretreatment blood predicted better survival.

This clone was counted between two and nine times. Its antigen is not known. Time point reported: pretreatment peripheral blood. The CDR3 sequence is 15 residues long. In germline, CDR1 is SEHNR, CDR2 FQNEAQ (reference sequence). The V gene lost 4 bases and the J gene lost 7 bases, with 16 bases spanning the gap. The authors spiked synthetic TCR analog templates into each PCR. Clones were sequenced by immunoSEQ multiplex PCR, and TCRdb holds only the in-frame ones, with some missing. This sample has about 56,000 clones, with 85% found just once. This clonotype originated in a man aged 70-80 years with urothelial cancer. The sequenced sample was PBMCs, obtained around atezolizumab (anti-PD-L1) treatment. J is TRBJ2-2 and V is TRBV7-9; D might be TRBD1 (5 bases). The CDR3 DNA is TGTGCCAGCAGCTGGTCAGGGATCGGTGGCGGGGAGCTGTTTTTT. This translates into CASSWSGIGGGELFF. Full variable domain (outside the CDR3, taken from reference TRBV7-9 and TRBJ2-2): DTGVSQNPRHKITKRGQNVTFRCDPISEHNRLYWYRQTLGQGPEFLTYFQNEAQLEKSRLLSDRFSAERPKGSFSTLEIQRTEQGDSAMYLCASSWSGIGGGELFFGEGSRLTVL.